This passage covers 20 T cell receptor beta chains from one sample sequenced in a study of OX40 agonist ivuxolimab in advanced cancers. The method was immunoSEQ multiplex PCR; TCRdb's version includes in-frame clones alone and lacks a portion of them. The data contain around 77,000 clones, over 75% of them seen just once; the ten biggest clones take up under 0.75%. The material sequenced was CD4+ or CD8+ T cells sorted from blood, taken in a trial of the OX40 agonist ivuxolimab. All receptors derive from an adult with an advanced solid tumor such as melanoma, head and neck, liver or kidney cancer.

This chain joins TRBV6-1 and TRBJ2-7; unclear D gene. The germline CDR1 and CDR2 sequences are MNHNS and SASEGT. Between the trimmed V and J ends, which lost 4 bases and 7 bases, there was a span of 11 bases. CDR3 length equals 12 residues. The CDR3 sequence is CASSVNGGEQYF. For the CDR3, the DNA is TGTGCCAGCAGTGTAAACGGTGGGGAGCAGTACTTC.

The chain links TRBV11-2 to TRBJ2-3, with 9 positions matching TRBD1. Trimming took 5 bases from V and 7 from J; bases not matched to a gene: 7. Germline CDR1 reads SGHAT; CDR2 reads FQNNGV. This CDR3 has 14 residues. CDR3 residues: CASSLGTGTNTQYF. The CDR3 region has the DNA TGTGCCAGCAGCCTAGGGACAGGGACTAATACGCAGTATTTT.

V is TRBV6-5 and J is TRBJ2-3; 7 bases fit TRBD1. Germline V gives CDR1 MNHEY, CDR2 SVGAGI. CDR3 length: 15 amino acids. Trimming at V came to 4 bases and at J to 4 bases, leaving 8 bases not matched to a gene. The CDR3 region has the DNA TGTGCCAGCAGTTCCCGGGACAGAGGGCCAGATACGCAGTATTTT. Its protein is CASSSRDRGPDTQYF.

V and J are TRBV5-4 and TRBJ2-1, with D perhaps matching TRBD1 (5 bases). Germline V gene lookup returns CDR1 SGHNT and CDR2 YYREEE (reference sequence). Trimming removed 5 bases from V and 2 bases from J, with 11 bases in between. This CDR3 is built from 14 residues. CDR3 nucleotides: TGTGCCAGCAGTGGGCAGGGAACCTACAATGAGCAGTTCTTC. Translation gives CASSGQGTYNEQFF. The full variable domain, in which reference TRBV5-4 and TRBJ2-1 provide the parts outside the CDR3, is ETGVTQSPTHLIKTRGQQVTLRCSSQSGHNTVSWYQQALGQGPQFIFQYYREEENGRGNFPPRFSGLQFPNYSSELNVNALELDDSALYLCASSGQGTYNEQFFGPGTRLTVL.

The chain employs TRBV4-3 and TRBJ1-1; the D gene is possibly TRBD1 (5 bases). Trimming took off 4 bases at V and 5 bases at J, with 17 bases between the two ends. The CDR3 is made up of 15 amino acids. Germline CDR1 is LGHNA and CDR2 is YSLEER. CDR3 DNA sequence: TGCGCCAGCAGCCCGCAAACCACAGCAGGGACTGAAGCTTTCTTT. As protein: CASSPQTTAGTEAFF.

A note on this clone: The CDR3 does not end in the conserved phenylalanine or tryptophan, so this is likely a read error. The chain is built from TRBV7-2 and TRBJ1-2; 9 nucleotides match TRBD1. The ends lost 0 bases at V and 2 bases at J; junction bases unmatched: 1. The CDR3 has 15 amino acids. The germline V gene has CDR1 SGHTA and CDR2 FQGNSA. CDR3 DNA: TGTGCCAGCAGCTTAGCGGGGACAGGGAACTATGGCTACACCCTC. Translated: CASSLAGTGNYGYTL.

This chain joins TRBV5-1 and TRBJ2-7, with 8 bases lining up with TRBD2. J was trimmed by 7 bases and V by 4 bases; bases with no gene match: 10. The CDR3 is made up of 14 amino acids. The germline CDR1 and CDR2 sequences are SGHRS and YFSETQ. As DNA, the CDR3 is TGCGCCAGCAGCCCCGGGAGGGAGGGGGGGGAGCAGTACTTC. This encodes CASSPGREGGEQYF.

CDR3 nucleotide sequence: TGCAGCGTTGAAGGGTGGGGTAGCGGCACAGATACGCAGTATTTT. Translated, it gives CSVEGWGSGTDTQYF. J is TRBJ2-3 and V is TRBV29-1, with D possibly matching TRBD2 (5 bases). In germline, CDR1 is SQVTM, CDR2 ANQGSEA. The V end was cut by 1 base, the J end by 1 base, with 12 bases between. This CDR3 is built from 15 residues.

This sequence joins TRBV6-5 and TRBJ1-4; D unclear. This CDR3 contains 15 residues. CDR1 and CDR2 (germline): MNHEY, SVGAGI. V lost 4 bases, J lost 3 bases, and 12 bases lay in between. The CDR3 is CASSSGGYSNEKLFF. In DNA, the CDR3 is TGTGCCAGCAGTTCGGGTGGTTACTCTAATGAAAAACTGTTTTTT.

The chain has TRBV29-1 and TRBJ1-5; no clear D gene. V lost 6 bases to trimming and J lost 5 bases, with 11 bases between them. Per the germline V gene, CDR1 is SQVTM and CDR2 is ANQGSEA. This CDR3 comprises 12 residues. CDR3 sequence reads: CSVADGDQPQHF. The DNA for the CDR3 is TGCAGCGTCGCGGACGGAGATCAGCCCCAGCATTTT.

This chain links TRBV6-5 with TRBJ2-2; D call uncertain. Trimming left V 6 bases short and J 2 bases short, with 7 bases between. Germline lookup yields CDR1 MNHEY and CDR2 SVGAGI. The CDR3 is made up of 13 amino acids. CDR3: CASRRPNTGELFF. The CDR3 DNA sequence: TGTGCCAGCAGGCGGCCCAACACCGGGGAGCTGTTTTTT.

The chain is built from TRBV6-5 and TRBJ2-1, with 7 bases that match TRBD2. The CDR3 runs 14 residues. Trimming removed 8 bases from V and 6 bases from J; junction bases left unmatched: 10. The germline V gene has CDR1 MNHEY and CDR2 SVGAGI. The CDR3 loop is CASGLSGLANEQFF. CDR3 coding DNA: TGTGCCAGCGGGCTTAGCGGGTTAGCCAATGAGCAGTTCTTC.

The CDR3 region is CASSVGAQGSGEKLFF. The DNA of the CDR3 is TGTGCCAGCAGCGTAGGTGCCCAGGGTTCTGGTGAAAAACTGTTTTTT. The V call is TRBV9, the J call TRBJ1-4; a possible D gene is TRBD1 (5 bases). The CDR3 spans 16 residues. Germline V gives CDR1 SGDLS, CDR2 YYNGEE. V was trimmed by 0 bases and J by 7 bases, leaving 16 bases between them.

As to this clone: Germline and junction disagree at one end, which may indicate a read error. This rearrangement joins TRBV5-1 to TRBJ1-5, with D perhaps matching TRBD1 (5 bases). CDR1 and CDR2 from the germline V gene are SGHRS and YFSETQ. The CDR3 has 13 amino acids. Here the CDR3 reads CARSLGGGQPQHF. CDR3 coding DNA: TGCGCCCGCAGCCTCGGGGGGGGGCAGCCCCAGCATTTT.

Only a few counts were recorded for this clone. CDR3 nucleotides: TGTGCCAGCAGCTTAGATCGAGTGGCCCTGGGCTATGGCTACACCTTC. It codes for CASSLDRVALGYGYTF. This chain uses TRBV7-9 with TRBJ1-2; D is unresolved. CDR3 size: 16 residues. Germline CDR1 and CDR2: SEHNR and FQNEAQ (reference sequence). V lost 1 base and J 4 bases, leaving 16 bases between the germline ends.

The chain employs TRBV9 and TRBJ2-1; unclear D gene. V was shortened by 0 bases and J by 4 bases, with 11 bases between the two germline ends. The CDR3 contains 15 residues. Germline loops: CDR1 SGDLS, CDR2 YYNGEE. The DNA of the CDR3 is TGTGCCAGCAGCGTAGCTCTCCCCGGTTACAATGAGCAGTTCTTC. It yields the protein CASSVALPGYNEQFF.

V and J are TRBV12-5 and TRBJ2-7; the D gene is possibly TRBD1 (6 bases). V lost 5 bases to trimming and J lost 4 bases, with 12 bases between them. Germline V lookup: CDR1 LGHNT, CDR2 FRNRAP. The CDR3 loop spans 13 amino acids. The CDR3 is CASGIAQGYEQYF. The CDR3 DNA is TGTGCTAGTGGTATCGCACAGGGTTACGAGCAGTACTTC.

The chain couples TRBV2 to TRBJ2-5, with unresolved D. Per germline, CDR1 SNHLY and CDR2 FYNNEI. V lost 6 bases to trimming and J lost 4 bases, with 3 bases between them. This CDR3 has 10 residues. CDR3 amino acids: CASSLETQYF. Written as DNA, the CDR3 is TGTGCCAGCAGCCTAGAGACCCAGTACTTC.

The chain links TRBV11-2 to TRBJ2-5, with 8 bases identical to TRBD1. Germline CDR1 SGHAT, CDR2 FQNNGV. The CDR3 totals 16 residues. With V trimmed by 5 bases and J by 2 bases, 10 bases remained unmatched. CDR3 sequence reads: CASSPRDRRRQETQYF. In nucleotides, the CDR3 is TGTGCCAGCAGCCCTCGGGACAGGCGGCGGCAAGAGACCCAGTACTTC.

This clone was observed a handful of times. This chain connects TRBV6-4 to TRBJ1-2; D ambiguous. Per germline, CDR1 MRHNA and CDR2 SNTAGT. Trimming stripped 2 bases from V and 6 bases from J, with 7 bases between. CDR3 length equals 12 residues. The CDR3 DNA reads as TGTGCCAGCAGTGACGGAGACAATGGCTACACCTTC. This codes for CASSDGDNGYTF.